This TCR beta chain was found in a study of T cells in Graves' hyperthyroidism and ophthalmopathy. Amplification of TCR beta CDR3 regions used RNA as the template. The TCR CDR3 was amplified in a first-round RT-PCR using the HTBI primer set. TCRdb reprocessed the multiplex PCR reads via MiXCR and lists one record per CDR3 protein. Found here are about 420,000 distinct CDR3 sequences, approximately 14% of them singletons; the top ten hold approximately 8%. CDR3 length: 18 amino acids. The V segment lost 0 bases and the J segment 5 bases; nucleotides outside the gene matches: 13. CDR1 is SGDLS and CDR2 is YYNGEE in the germline V gene.

The clonotype was recovered from a young woman with Graves' hyperthyroidism. The sample was blood. This chain connects TRBV9 to TRBJ2-1, with TRBD2 matching over 8 bases. The CDR3 DNA is TGTGCCAGCAGCGTAGCTAAACTAGCGGACACACCAGACAATGAGCAGTTCTTC. This codes for CASSVAKLADTPDNEQFF.